The TCR beta chain under discussion was sequenced for a study of blood T cell repertoires in COVID-19. Study-wide context: There were acute and convalescent COVID-19 samples, and they came from the United States, Italy and Spain. Sources were T cells, B-cell-depleted T cells, or PBMCs; the material itself was cDNA or gDNA.

This clone was detected once. In the original analysis: Cell counts per sample came from amplifying reference gene primers. The assay was immunoSEQ multiplex PCR, and TCRdb's table has in-frame clones only and misses some. V, J and clone size are taken as reported in that table, and D and trimming were inferred from the DNA itself. Among 150,000 to 200,000 clones listed, about 85% were seen once. Sequenced sample: peripheral blood. The clonotype was recovered from a woman of 80 years or more with acute or convalescent COVID-19.

This CDR3 reads CATSDYEGSSYTF. CDR3 nucleotide sequence: TGTGCCACCAGTGATTATGAGGGATCTAGCTACACCTTC. The J gene is TRBJ1-2, the V gene TRBV24-1, with no clear D. Trimming took 2 bases from V and 9 from J, leaving 12 bases between them. Germline lookup yields CDR1 KGHDR and CDR2 SFDVKD. CDR3 length: 13 amino acids.